This T cell receptor (beta chain) stems from a study of T cells in Graves' hyperthyroidism and ophthalmopathy. This clonotype appeared a few times. This CDR3 contains 16 residues. V lost 2 bases and J lost 8, with 19 bases in between. From germline, CDR1 is LGHNA and CDR2 YSLEER. From RNA transcripts, TCR beta CDR3 regions were amplified. First-round RT-PCR with HTBI primers amplified the TCR CDR3 region. TCRdb reprocessed the multiplex PCR reads with MiXCR, giving one entry per CDR3 protein. The profile covers 250,000 to 300,000 distinct CDR3 sequences, with about 15% appearing a single time and approximately 57% taken by the ten largest.

This sequence joins TRBV4-3 and TRBJ2-1; no definite D call. The specimen was blood. The clonotype originates from a woman aged 55-69 years with Graves' ophthalmopathy. The CDR3 spells CASSQPSDPSGDEQFF. The CDR3 DNA reads TGCGCCAGCAGCCAACCTTCGGACCCTAGTGGGGATGAGCAGTTCTTC.